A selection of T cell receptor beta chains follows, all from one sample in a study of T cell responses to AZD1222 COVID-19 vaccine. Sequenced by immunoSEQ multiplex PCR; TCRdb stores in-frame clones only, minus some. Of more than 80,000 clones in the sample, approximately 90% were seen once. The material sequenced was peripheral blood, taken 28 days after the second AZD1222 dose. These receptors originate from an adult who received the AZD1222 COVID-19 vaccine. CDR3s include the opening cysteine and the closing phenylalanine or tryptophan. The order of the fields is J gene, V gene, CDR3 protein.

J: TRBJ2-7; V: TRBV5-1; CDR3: CASSFQGGYEQYF
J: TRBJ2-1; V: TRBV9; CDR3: CASSVRDRADEQFF
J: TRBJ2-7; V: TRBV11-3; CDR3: CASSLGGQPSYEQYF
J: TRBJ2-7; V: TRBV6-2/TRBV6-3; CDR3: CASSPLAGGPSSYEQYF
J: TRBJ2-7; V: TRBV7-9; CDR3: CASSLERGSWGENSYEQYF
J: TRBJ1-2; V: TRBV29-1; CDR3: CSVWTGGGYGYTF
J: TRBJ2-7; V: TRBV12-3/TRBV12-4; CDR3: CASSLPTLTVPLF
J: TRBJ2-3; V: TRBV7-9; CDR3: CASSQGGDTQYF
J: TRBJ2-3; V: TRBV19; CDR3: CASSKTSGSGDTQYF
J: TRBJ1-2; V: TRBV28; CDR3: CASSSRQDTYGYTF
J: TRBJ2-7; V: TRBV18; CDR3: CASSPSAGDEQYF
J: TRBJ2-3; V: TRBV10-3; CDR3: CATIDSHPADTQYF
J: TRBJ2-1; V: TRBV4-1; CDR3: CASSHPRTSGYYNEQFF
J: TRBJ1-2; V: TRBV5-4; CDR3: CASSLGFGTGNYGYTF
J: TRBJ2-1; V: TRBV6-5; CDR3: CASSKPGLAVGEQFF
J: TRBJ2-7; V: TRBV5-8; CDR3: CASSSDTLRGEQYF
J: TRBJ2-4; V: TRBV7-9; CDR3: CASSQEWLNIQYF
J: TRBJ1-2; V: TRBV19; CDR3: CASSLWTGSLNGYGYTF
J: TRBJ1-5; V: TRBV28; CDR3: CATRVRGAEENF
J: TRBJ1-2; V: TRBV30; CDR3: CAWTANYGYTF
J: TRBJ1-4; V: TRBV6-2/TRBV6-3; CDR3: CASSYSGELKLFF
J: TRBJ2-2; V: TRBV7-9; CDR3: CAQRPSGMPGELFF
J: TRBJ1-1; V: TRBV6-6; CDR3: CASGATNTEAFF
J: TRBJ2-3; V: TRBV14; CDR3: CASSQEAGGGTTQYF
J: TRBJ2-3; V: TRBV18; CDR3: CASSPTPTFTDTQYF
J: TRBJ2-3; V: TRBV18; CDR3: CASSPLASSTDTQYF
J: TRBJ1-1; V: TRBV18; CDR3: CASSPQDSNTEAFF